This T cell receptor beta chain was sequenced during a study of cytomegalovirus exposure and HLA in healthy donors. Whole-study results and caveats: The CMV antigen specificity of a few CMV-associated chains was confirmed through in vitro analysis. It was 150 to 200 TCR beta chains that were listed as cytomegalovirus-associated.

Generated by immunoSEQ multiplex PCR, the TCRdb table keeps only in-frame clones and is missing some. The repertoire includes about 130,000 clones, 95% to 96% of them detected once, and about 1.7% sits in the top ten. From germline, CDR1 is LGHNA and CDR2 YNFKEQ. V was clipped by 0 bases and J by 0 bases; unmatched bases: 8. This CDR3 comprises 18 residues. Of note for this clone: Its antigen remains unidentified.

This sequence originates from a man aged 18 to 29 in good health and CMV-seronegative. What was sequenced was PBMCs. This chain uses TRBV4-2 with TRBJ1-3; 7 bases map to TRBD1. The CDR3 reads CASSQDSTGTLSGNTIYF. CDR3 coding DNA: TGTGCCAGCAGCCAAGATTCGACAGGGACCCTCTCTGGAAACACCATATATTTT.